These 2 T cell receptor beta chains share one sample of origin, sequenced in a study of blood T cell repertoires in COVID-19. Clones were sequenced by immunoSEQ multiplex PCR, and TCRdb holds only the in-frame ones, with some missing. The profile shows tens of thousands of clones, 80% to 90% of them singletons. The specimen sequenced was peripheral blood. The source of these receptors is a man between 60 and 75 years old with acute or convalescent COVID-19.

The rearrangement links TRBV24-1 to TRBJ2-7, with D possibly TRBD2 on 5 matching bases. The CDR3 sequence is 14 residues long. V lost 5 bases and J 3 bases, leaving 13 bases between the germline ends. The germline V gene has CDR1 KGHDR and CDR2 SFDVKD. CDR3 sequence: CATSGPEGVYEQYF. The CDR3 DNA reads TGTGCCACCAGTGGGCCAGAGGGCGTCTACGAGCAGTACTTC.

This clone was counted a few times. The chain couples TRBV2 to TRBJ2-2; tentatively, D is TRBD2 (8 bases). Germline loops: CDR1 SNHLY, CDR2 FYNNEI. V was clipped by 6 bases and J by 1 base, with 30 bases between them. CDR3 length: 21 residues. The CDR3 loop reads CASSRGDRLAFTLGNTGELFF. The CDR3 nucleotides are TGTGCCAGCAGCAGGGGGGATCGACTAGCGTTCACCCTTGGGAACACCGGGGAGCTGTTTTTT.